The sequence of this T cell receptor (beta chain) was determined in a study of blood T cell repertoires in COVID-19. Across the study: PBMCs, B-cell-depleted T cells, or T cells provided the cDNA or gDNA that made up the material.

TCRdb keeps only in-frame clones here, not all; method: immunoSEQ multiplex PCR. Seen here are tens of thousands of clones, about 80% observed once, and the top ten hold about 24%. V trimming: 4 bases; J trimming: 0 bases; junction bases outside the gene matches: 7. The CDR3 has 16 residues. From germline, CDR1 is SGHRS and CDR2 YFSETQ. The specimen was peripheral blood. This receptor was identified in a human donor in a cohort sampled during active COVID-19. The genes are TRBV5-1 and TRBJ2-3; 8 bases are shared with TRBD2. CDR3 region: CASSVTSDPSTDTQYF. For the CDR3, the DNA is TGCGCCAGCAGCGTGACTAGCGACCCTAGCACAGATACGCAGTATTTT.